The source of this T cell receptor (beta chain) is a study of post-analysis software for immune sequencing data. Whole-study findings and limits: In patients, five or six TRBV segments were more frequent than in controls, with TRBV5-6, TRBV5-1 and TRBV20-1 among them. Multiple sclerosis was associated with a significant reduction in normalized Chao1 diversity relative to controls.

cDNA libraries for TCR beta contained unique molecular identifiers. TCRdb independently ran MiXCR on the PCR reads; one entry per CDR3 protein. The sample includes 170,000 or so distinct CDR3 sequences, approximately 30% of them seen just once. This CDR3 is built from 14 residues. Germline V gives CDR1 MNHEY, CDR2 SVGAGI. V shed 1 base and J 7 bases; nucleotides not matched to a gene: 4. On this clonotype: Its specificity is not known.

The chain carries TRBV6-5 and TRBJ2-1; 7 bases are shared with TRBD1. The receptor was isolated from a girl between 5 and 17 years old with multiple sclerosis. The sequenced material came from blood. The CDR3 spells CASSYLGTENEQFF. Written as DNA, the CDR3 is TGTGCCAGCAGTTACTTGGGGACAGAAAATGAGCAGTTCTTC.